This TCR beta chain appears in the sequencing data of a study of CD8+CD57+ T cells in acquired aplastic anemia. Study details: Sorting CD4+ and CD8+ cells gave DNA averaging about 2.9 ug.

V was pared by 1 base and J by 7 bases, with 5 bases of the junction left unmatched. This CDR3 region has 15 residues. Germline V gives CDR1 LGHNA, CDR2 YSLEER. Patients chosen for sequencing had CD8+CD57+ cells that had expanded, as shown by flow cytometry. TCR beta VDJ and CDR3 profiles were obtained from a genomic DNA template. One entry per CDR3 protein results from TCRdb running MiXCR on the reads. The data hold some 120,000 distinct CDR3 sequences, with over 30% observed a single time. The clonotype originates from a human donor with aplastic anemia. Sequenced input: sorted CD4+, CD8+, or CD8+CD57+ T cells (not recorded which) from PBMCs. The V call is TRBV4-3, the J call TRBJ2-5; 11 nucleotides align to TRBD2. The CDR3: CASSQGVAGGGTQYF. CDR3 bases: TGCGCCAGCAGCCAAGGCGTAGCGGGGGGGGGGACCCAGTACTTC.